The 24 T cell receptor beta chains below come from one sample, sequenced in a study of tumor and adjacent non-tumor tissue in lung cancer. RNA was extracted from bulk tissue without any cell sorting. TCRbeta libraries were built with three rounds of nested PCR, modified from ARM-PCR. TCRdb called the multiplex PCR reads again in MiXCR, with one record for every CDR3 protein. The profile covers tens of thousands of distinct CDR3 sequences, with about 67% appearing a single time and about 16% taken by the ten largest. Sequenced material: lung tumor tissue. All receptors derive from a man aged 55 to 70 with non-small cell lung cancer.

Turning to this clonotype: Sequence at one end of the junction differs from germline and may be a read error. The rearrangement uses TRBV6-1 and TRBJ1-2; D is unresolved. This CDR3 has 12 amino acids. Germline V gene data show CDR1 as MNHNS and CDR2 as SASEGT. The CDR3, as DNA: TGTACCAGCAGTAATTTTCGGTATGGCTACACCTTC. It codes for CTSSNFRYGYTF.

Worth noting for this clonotype: A single base separates this from a much larger clone, so it may be a read error. This chain connects TRBV5-1 to TRBJ2-3, with D unclear. The CDR3 runs 12 residues. V dropped 0 bases and J dropped 10 bases, with 9 bases sitting between them. Germline assignment: CDR1 SGHRS and CDR2 YFSETQ. The chain's CDR3 is CASSLEMDAQYF. In DNA, the CDR3 is TGCGCCAGCAGCTTGGAAATGGATGCGCAGTATTTT.

Concerning this clonotype: One end of the junction varies from germline; a read error may be responsible. The CDR3 loop is CASTVFRDSTVNTEAFF. CDR3 sequence (DNA): TGCGCCAGCACCGTATTCAGGGACAGCACAGTTAACACTGAAGCTTTCTTT. The J gene is TRBJ1-1, the V gene TRBV11-1; 7 nucleotides align to TRBD1. The CDR3 spans 17 residues. Germline-derived CDR1 and CDR2 are SGHAT and FQDESV (reference sequence).

This sequence joins TRBV5-5 and TRBJ2-2, with 7 bases aligning to TRBD1. V lost 6 bases, J lost 5 bases, and 10 bases stayed unmatched. The CDR3 has 15 amino acids. Germline values: CDR1 SGHKS, CDR2 YYEKEE (reference sequence). The CDR3 is CASTSRQGFTGELFF. The CDR3 nucleotides read TGTGCCAGCACCTCCCGACAGGGTTTTACCGGGGAGCTGTTTTTT.

This clonotype is judged medium-sized (0.01 to 0.1%). This rearrangement joins TRBV4-3 to TRBJ2-1; perhaps TRBD2 as D (5 bases). The CDR3 spans 13 residues. Trimming removed 1 base at V and 9 bases at J, with 10 bases between. The germline CDR1 and CDR2 sequences are LGHNA and YSLEER. The CDR3, as DNA: TGCGCCAGCAGCCAAGGCGGGCTAAGTGAGCAGTTCTTC. Its protein is CASSQGGLSEQFF.

The table lists this clonotype with a few counts. This CDR3 fails to terminate in the conserved phenylalanine or tryptophan, so it likely reflects a read error. This chain uses TRBV6-6 with TRBJ1-1; a possible D gene is TRBD1 (5 bases). Germline assignment: CDR1 MNHNY and CDR2 SVGAGI (reference sequence). The CDR3 is 14 amino acids. With 2 bases removed from V and 5 bases from J, the gap between germline ends came to 12 bases. The CDR3: CASSYVGGDTEAFL. The CDR3 DNA is TGTGCCAGCAGTTACGTCGGGGGGGATACTGAAGCTTTCCTT.

Remarks on this clonotype: It is likely a read error, because the conserved phenylalanine at the end of the CDR3 is missing. The V and J genes are TRBV6-6 and TRBJ1-1, with D possibly being TRBD1 (6 bases). V was pared by 9 bases and J by 9 bases, with 20 bases between. CDR1 MNHNY and CDR2 SVGAGI come from the germline V gene (reference sequence). The CDR3 spans 13 residues. The CDR3 DNA sequence: TGTGCCAGTAGTGCGCCGGGAGGGGGTAAAGCTTTCCTT. Protein sequence: CASSAPGGGKAFL.

The chain links TRBV6-2 or TRBV6-3 to TRBJ1-1, with a tentative D call TRBD1 (5 bases). V lost 8 bases and J 5 bases, leaving 21 bases between the germline ends. Per germline, CDR1 MNHEY and CDR2 SVGEGT. The CDR3 consists of 15 residues. CDR3 residues: CASGLPTVSGTEAFF. The CDR3 DNA reads as TGTGCCAGCGGACTGCCGACAGTGTCGGGTACTGAAGCTTTCTTT.

On this clonotype: No conserved phenylalanine or tryptophan ends this CDR3, so it is likely a read error. Because the CDR3's place on the DNA is in doubt, the DNA is left out and the CDR3 is given as listed by TCRdb. The gene calls are TRBV7-9 and TRBJ2-6; the table's D call of TRBD1 was not tested on the DNA. Germline CDR1 reads SEHNR; CDR2 reads FQNEAQ (reference sequence). The CDR3 is 17 amino acids in total, end residues counted. CDR3 loop: CASSPPRGVSGANVLTL.

Remarks on this clonotype: Since a much larger clone is just one base distant, this may be a read error. V is TRBV29-1 and J is TRBJ2-1; either TRBD1 or TRBD2 may supply D (7 bases each). The CDR3 contains 14 residues. Germline V lookup: CDR1 SQVTM, CDR2 ANQGSEA. The CDR3 bases are TGCAGCGTTGCGACGGGGAGGGGGCAACATGAGCAGTTGTTC. It translates to CSVATGRGQHEQLF.

The genes are TRBV24-1 and TRBJ2-5, with a possible D match to TRBD1 (5 bases). This CDR3 comprises 15 residues. Trimming cost V 5 bases and J 2 bases, with 14 bases left between them. Germline V gene lookup returns CDR1 KGHDR and CDR2 SFDVKD. CDR3 in DNA: TGTGCCACCAGTGCAGGGCAGGCGGTACAAGAGACCCAGTACTTC. Translated: CATSAGQAVQETQYF.

For this clonotype: Germline and junction disagree at one end, which may indicate a read error. The chain uses TRBV5-5 and TRBJ1-1; D gene uncertain. CDR3 size: 17 residues. Germline assignment: CDR1 SGHKS and CDR2 YYEKEE (reference sequence). CDR3 sequence reads: CVSSLWSRPGLNTEAFF. The CDR3 region has the DNA TGTGTCAGCAGCTTGTGGTCTCGCCCAGGACTGAACACCGAAGCTTTCTTT. The entire variable domain, with the rest obtained from reference TRBV5-5 and TRBJ1-1, is as follows: DAGVTQSPTHLIKTRGQQVTLRCSPISGHKSVSWYQQVLGQGPQFIFQYYEKEERGRGNFPDRFSARQFPNYSSELNVNALLLGDSALYLCVSSLWSRPGLNTEAFFGQGTRLTVV.

This clonotype was recorded a few times. This may be a read error, as it is one base from a much larger clone. This chain uses TRBV20-1 with TRBJ1-2, with D tentatively TRBD1 (5 bases). CDR3 length: 13 residues. Germline assignment: CDR1 DFQATT and CDR2 SNEGSKA (reference sequence). The ends were cut back, 6 bases at V and 3 bases at J, with 14 bases in the middle. CDR3 amino acids: CSARYRSYYGYTF. The DNA for the CDR3 is TGCAGTGCCCGATACAGGTCCTACTATGGCTACACCTTC.

This sequence joins TRBV6-2 or TRBV6-3 and TRBJ1-5; no reliable D call. The CDR3 contains 14 residues. Germline CDR1 and CDR2: MNHEY and SVGEGT. CDR3 residues: CVRSAAGGNQPQHF. For the CDR3, the DNA is TGTGTCAGGAGTGCCGCGGGAGGCAATCAGCCCCAGCATTTT.

This clonotype was detected ten times or more. V and J are TRBV28 and TRBJ2-3, with D possibly being TRBD1 (6 bases). This CDR3 has 16 amino acids. Germline lookup yields CDR1 MDHEN and CDR2 SYDVKM. V lost 2 bases and J 1 base, leaving 13 bases between the germline ends. As DNA, the CDR3 is TGTGCCAGCAGTTTAGGGACGAGGACAGGCACAGATACGCAGTATTTT. Translating gives CASSLGTRTGTDTQYF.

By sample fraction, this clonotype is medium-sized. The chain is built from TRBV11-2 and TRBJ2-5; 8 nucleotides agree with TRBD2. The CDR3 loop spans 15 amino acids. Germline lookup yields CDR1 SGHAT and CDR2 FQNNGV. V lost 5 bases to trimming and J lost 5 bases; unmatched junction nucleotides: 10. The CDR3: CASSVAGRDLETQYF. The CDR3 DNA reads as TGTGCCAGCAGCGTAGCGGGACGGGATCTGGAGACCCAGTACTTC.

This clonotype was seen only once. An end of the junction does not agree with germline; a read error may underlie this. This chain connects TRBV7-3 to TRBJ1-6, with D unclear. This CDR3 spans 15 amino acids. Germline CDR1 is SGHTA and CDR2 is FQGTGA. The CDR3 protein is CANSPDKGYNSPLHF. For the CDR3, the DNA is TGTGCCAACAGCCCAGACAAGGGTTATAATTCACCCCTCCACTTT.

This clonotype appeared many times. The chain combines TRBV5-6 with TRBJ1-2, with D tentatively TRBD1 (5 bases). This CDR3 contains 13 residues. Trimming took 0 bases from V and 13 from J, leaving 16 bases between them. Germline V gene sequence: CDR1 SGHDT, CDR2 YYEEEE. CDR3 sequence: CASSLERGRIGTF. CDR3 DNA sequence: TGTGCCAGCAGCTTGGAGCGGGGCAGGATTGGCACCTTC.

For the CDR3, the DNA is TGTGCCAGCAGTTTCGCGGAGGGAGGCCAAGAGACCCAGTACTTC. It is translated as CASSFAEGGQETQYF. The chain carries TRBV12-3 or TRBV12-4 and TRBJ2-5; TRBD2 might be the D (6 bases). With 3 bases removed from V and 1 base from J, the gap between germline ends came to 12 bases. The CDR3 totals 15 residues.

A note on this clonotype: Its ends do not fully match the called genes, so a read error is possible. The CDR3 region has the DNA TGTGCTAGCAGCTCACCACAGATCGGGCAGTTCTTC. Protein sequence: CASSSPQIGQFF. The chain employs TRBV7-9 and TRBJ2-1; the D is unclear. In germline, CDR1 is SEHNR, CDR2 FQNEAQ (reference sequence). The CDR3 totals 12 residues.

A few counts support this clonotype. This chain uses TRBV30 with TRBJ2-1, with D perhaps being TRBD1 or TRBD2 (5 bases each). This CDR3 has 13 residues. V was clipped by 2 bases and J by 2 bases, with 7 bases between them. Germline V gene sequence: CDR1 GTSNPN, CDR2 SVGIG (reference sequence). The CDR3 region is CAWSSGPYNEQFF. The CDR3 nucleotides are TGTGCCTGGAGTTCGGGGCCCTACAATGAGCAGTTCTTC.

This CDR3 reads CASSILTGGKGYEQFF. The CDR3 DNA reads as TGTGCCAGTAGTATTCTGACTGGCGGGAAAGGGTATGAGCAGTTCTTC. The chain joins TRBV19 to TRBJ2-1; tentative D call: TRBD2 (6 bases). The V end lost 3 bases, the J end lost 8 bases, and 20 bases lay between the germline ends. This CDR3 has 16 residues. CDR1 and CDR2 (germline): LNHDA, SQIVND (reference sequence).

This clonotype occurred many times. The chain is built from TRBV6-1 and TRBJ2-7; D is unresolved. With 6 bases removed from V and 7 bases from J, the gap between germline ends came to 7 bases. In germline, CDR1 is MNHNS, CDR2 SASEGT. The CDR3 spans 10 residues. The CDR3 loop is CASRGREQYF. CDR3 DNA: TGTGCCAGCAGGGGCAGGGAGCAGTACTTC.

The chain links TRBV12-3 or TRBV12-4 to TRBJ1-5; the D is unclear. This CDR3 spans 12 amino acids. V was trimmed by 3 bases and J by 7 bases, leaving 7 bases between them. The CDR3 reads CASSLVRQPQHF. The CDR3 nucleotides read TGTGCCAGCAGTTTGGTAAGACAGCCCCAGCATTTT.